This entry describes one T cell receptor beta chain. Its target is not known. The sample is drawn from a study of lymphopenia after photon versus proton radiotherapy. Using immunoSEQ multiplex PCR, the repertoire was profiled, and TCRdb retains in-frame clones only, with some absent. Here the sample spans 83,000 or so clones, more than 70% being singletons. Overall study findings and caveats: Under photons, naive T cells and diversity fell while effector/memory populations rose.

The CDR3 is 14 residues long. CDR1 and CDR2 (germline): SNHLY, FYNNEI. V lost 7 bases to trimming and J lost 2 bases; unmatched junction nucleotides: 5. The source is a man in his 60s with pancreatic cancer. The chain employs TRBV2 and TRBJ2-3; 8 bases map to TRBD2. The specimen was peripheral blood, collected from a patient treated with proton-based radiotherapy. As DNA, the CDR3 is TGTGCCAGCAACCCGGGAGGGCTCACAGATACGCAGTATTTT. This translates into CASNPGGLTDTQYF. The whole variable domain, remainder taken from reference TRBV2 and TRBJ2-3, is EPEVTQTPSHQVTQMGQEVILRCVPISNHLYFYWYRQILGQKVEFLVSFYNNEISEKSEIFDDQFSVERPDGSNFTLKIRSTKLEDSAMYFCASNPGGLTDTQYFGPGTRLTVL.